The following is a TCR beta chain sequence with its context. Clones were sequenced by immunoSEQ multiplex PCR, and TCRdb holds only the in-frame ones, with some missing. The sample has around 57,000 clones; roughly 96% are singletons. This sample was included in a study of T cells after somatic rescue of genetic block. CDR1 and CDR2 (germline): LNHDA, SQIVND (reference sequence). This CDR3 is built from 14 residues. V lost 8 bases to trimming and J lost 8 bases, with 19 bases between them. Sequencing was carried out using peripheral blood mononuclear cells (PBMCs). This sequence was found in a child under two years old. This rearrangement joins TRBV19 to TRBJ1-5, with D perhaps TRBD1 (5 bases). The chain's CDR3 is CASRGVGGEKPQHF. CDR3 DNA: TGTGCCAGTCGTGGAGTAGGAGGGGAAAAGCCCCAGCATTTT.